These T cell receptor beta chains were read from a single sample in a study of beta chain features in type 1 diabetes. Profiled with immunoSEQ multiplex PCR; TCRdb holds only in-frame clones, not every one. The table has about 660,000 clones, 11% to 15% seen once. Sequences were obtained from naive CD4+ T cells from blood. The receptor source for this set is a man in his late teens or twenties with type 1 diabetes. The CDR3 runs from the conserved cysteine through the conserved F or W. Fields, in order: clone size, J gene, V gene, D gene, CDR3 protein, CDR3 DNA. D genes are given only for firm matches. Rows give clone size only sometimes, using once, few, many, or a class for an expanded clone.

NA | TRBJ1-1 | TRBV9 | TRBD1 | CASSPTGLNTEAFF | TGTGCCAGCAGTCCGACAGGGTTGAACACTGAAGCTTTCTTT
once | TRBJ1-2 | TRBV11-2 | TRBD1 | CASSLGGTGVAYGYTF | TGTGCCAGCAGCTTAGGGGGCACAGGGGTCGCCTATGGCTACACCTTC
few | TRBJ2-6 | TRBV4-1 | NA | CASSQDIQGPNVLTF | TGCGCCAGCAGCCAAGACATACAGGGCCCCAACGTCCTGACTTTC
NA | TRBJ1-2 | TRBV30 | NA | CAWKGRNNYGYTF | TGTGCCTGGAAAGGCAGGAATAACTATGGCTACACCTTC
NA | TRBJ1-1 | TRBV18 | NA | CASLGGTEAFF | TGTGCCAGCTTGGGGGGCACTGAAGCTTTCTTT
few | TRBJ1-3 | TRBV4-1 | NA | CASSDLLGNTIYF | TGCGCCAGCAGCGATCTTCTTGGAAACACCATATATTTT
NA | TRBJ2-1 | TRBV28 | TRBD1 | CASSLPGGTGEFF | TGTGCCAGCAGTTTACCAGGCGGGACAGGGGAGTTCTTC
few | TRBJ2-5 | TRBV29-1 | NA | CSVMPAETQYF | TGCAGCGTTATGCCCGCGGAGACCCAGTACTTC
NA | TRBJ2-1 | TRBV30 | NA | CAVKVAQYNEQFF | TGTGCCGTAAAAGTAGCCCAATACAATGAGCAGTTCTTC
few | TRBJ2-7 | TRBV29-1 | NA | CSVGTKVSYEQYF | TGCAGCGTGGGGACCAAGGTCTCCTACGAGCAGTACTTC
NA | TRBJ1-1 | TRBV30 | NA | CACLDRRVINTEAFF | TGTGCCTGCCTCGATCGACGGGTAATTAACACTGAAGCTTTCTTT
NA | TRBJ2-7 | TRBV20-1 | NA | CSVGAVREQYF | TGCAGTGTGGGGGCGGTGAGGGAGCAGTACTTC
NA | TRBJ2-5 | TRBV11-2 | NA | CASSQRTWGETQYF | TGTGCCAGCAGCCAACGTACCTGGGGTGAGACCCAGTACTTC
few | TRBJ2-3 | TRBV29-1 | TRBD1 | CSVETQGGADTQYF | TGCAGCGTTGAAACTCAAGGGGGCGCAGATACGCAGTATTTT
few | TRBJ1-6 | TRBV30 | NA | CAWSVKGTRTNNSPLHF | TGTGCCTGGAGTGTGAAGGGGACTCGGACCAATAATTCACCCCTCCACTTT
NA | TRBJ2-3 | TRBV7-7 | NA | CASSSMRDEPQYF | TGTGCTAGCAGCTCTATGCGGGACGAGCCGCAGTATTTT
few | TRBJ1-2 | TRBV6-5 | NA | CASSPRDLLGYTF | TGTGCCAGCAGTCCCCGGGACCTTCTTGGCTACACCTTC
few | TRBJ2-5 | TRBV10-3 | TRBD2 | CAISESSGPAGVKGTQYF | TGTGCCATCAGTGAGTCCTCCGGGCCAGCGGGGGTCAAAGGGACCCAGTACTTC
NA | TRBJ1-1 | TRBV7-2 | NA | CASSLAGGLSTEAFF | TGTGCCAGCAGCTTAGCGGGGGGGCTGAGCACTGAAGCTTTCTTT
few | TRBJ2-7 | TRBV7-9 | NA | CASSGSDSSYEQYF | TGTGCCAGCAGCGGGTCGGACAGCTCCTACGAGCAGTACTTC
NA | TRBJ1-2 | TRBV29-1 | NA | CSVEDIDGANYGYTF | TGCAGCGTTGAAGATATTGACGGTGCTAACTATGGCTACACCTTC
NA | TRBJ2-2 | TRBV6-6 | NA | CASSNSGPNTGELFF | TGTGCCAGCAGCAACAGCGGGCCTAACACCGGGGAGCTGTTTTTT
NA | TRBJ2-3 | TRBV6-5 | NA | CASSYDGATDTQYF | TGTGCCAGCAGTTATGATGGTGCAACAGATACGCAGTATTTT
few | TRBJ1-4 | TRBV9 | NA | CASSAPPWVSTREKLFF | TGTGCCAGCAGCGCTCCACCCTGGGTGTCGACACGTGAAAAACTGTTTTTT
few | TRBJ2-7 | TRBV5-1 | TRBD2 | CASSLLAEYEQYF | TGCGCCAGCAGCCTCCTAGCGGAGTACGAGCAGTACTTC
few | TRBJ2-5 | TRBV6-1 | TRBD2 | CASSVAGLETQYF | TGTGCCAGCAGTGTAGCGGGGCTGGAGACCCAGTACTTC
few | TRBJ2-7 | TRBV7-3 | NA | CASSLPGSYEQYF | TGTGCCAGCAGCTTACCCGGGTCCTACGAGCAGTACTTC
NA | TRBJ2-7 | TRBV6-1 | NA | CASKPDGYEQYF | TGTGCCAGCAAGCCTGACGGCTACGAGCAGTACTTC
NA | TRBJ2-7 | TRBV6-1 | TRBD1 | CASSRQGDSYEQYF | TGTGCCAGCTCTAGACAGGGGGACAGCTACGAGCAGTACTTC
NA | TRBJ1-2 | TRBV25-1 | NA | CASSSGIPLYGYTF | TGTGCCAGCAGCAGTGGGATCCCCCTCTATGGCTACACCTTC
NA | TRBJ2-7 | TRBV7-7 | NA | CASSLGPGYGEQYF | TGTGCTAGCAGCTTAGGTCCTGGGTACGGCGAGCAGTACTTC
NA | TRBJ2-3 | TRBV7-2 | NA | CASSPPSTDTQYF | TGTGCCAGCAGTCCTCCTAGCACAGATACGCAGTATTTT